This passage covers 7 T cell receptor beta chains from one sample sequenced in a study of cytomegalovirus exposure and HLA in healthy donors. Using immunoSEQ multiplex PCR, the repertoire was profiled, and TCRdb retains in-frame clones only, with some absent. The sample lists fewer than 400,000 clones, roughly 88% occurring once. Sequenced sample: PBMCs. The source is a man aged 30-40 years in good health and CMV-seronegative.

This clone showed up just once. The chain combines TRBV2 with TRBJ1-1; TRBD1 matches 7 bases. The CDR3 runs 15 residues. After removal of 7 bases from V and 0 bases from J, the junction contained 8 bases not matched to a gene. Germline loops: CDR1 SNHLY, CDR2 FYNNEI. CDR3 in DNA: TGTGCCAGCACTACCCTGACAGGGATGAACACTGAAGCTTTCTTT. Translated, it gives CASTTLTGMNTEAFF.

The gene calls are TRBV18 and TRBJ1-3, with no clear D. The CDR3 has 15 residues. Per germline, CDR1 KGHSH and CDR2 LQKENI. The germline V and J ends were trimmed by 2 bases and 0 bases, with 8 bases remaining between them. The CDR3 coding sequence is TGTGCCAGCTCACCAGCTGCGAGCTCTGGAAACACCATATATTTT. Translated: CASSPAASSGNTIYF.

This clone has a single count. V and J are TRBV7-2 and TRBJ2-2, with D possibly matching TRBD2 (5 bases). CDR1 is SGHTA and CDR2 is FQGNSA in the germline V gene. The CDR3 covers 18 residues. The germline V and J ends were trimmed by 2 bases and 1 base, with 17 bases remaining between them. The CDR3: CASSLFSVSGRNTGELFF. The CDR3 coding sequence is TGTGCCAGCAGCTTATTCTCGGTCTCGGGGAGGAACACCGGGGAGCTGTTTTTT.

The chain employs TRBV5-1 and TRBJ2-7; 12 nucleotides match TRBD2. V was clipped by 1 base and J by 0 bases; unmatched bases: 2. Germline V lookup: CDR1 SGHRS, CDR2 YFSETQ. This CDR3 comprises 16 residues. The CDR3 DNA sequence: TGCGCCAGCAGCTTGACTAGCGGGGGGACCTCCTACGAGCAGTACTTC. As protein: CASSLTSGGTSYEQYF.

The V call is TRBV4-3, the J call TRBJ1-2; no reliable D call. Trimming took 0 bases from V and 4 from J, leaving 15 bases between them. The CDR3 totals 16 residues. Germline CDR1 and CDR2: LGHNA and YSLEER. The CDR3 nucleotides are TGCGCCAGCAGCCAAGATGGCCAGGATAGTCTCTATGGCTACACCTTC. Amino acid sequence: CASSQDGQDSLYGYTF.

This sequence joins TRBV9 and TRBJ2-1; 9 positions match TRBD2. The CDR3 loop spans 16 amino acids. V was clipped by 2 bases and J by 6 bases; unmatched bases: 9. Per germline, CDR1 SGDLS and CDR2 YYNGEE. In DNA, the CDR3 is TGTGCCAGCAGCGTCGAGCTAGCGGGAACTATCAATGAGCAGTTCTTC. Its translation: CASSVELAGTINEQFF.

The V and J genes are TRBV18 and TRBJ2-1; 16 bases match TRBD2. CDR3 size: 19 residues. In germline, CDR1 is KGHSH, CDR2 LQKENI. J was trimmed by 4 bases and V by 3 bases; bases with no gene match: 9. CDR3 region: CASSPYPGTSGGAYNEQFF. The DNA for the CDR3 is TGTGCCAGCTCACCCTACCCCGGGACTAGCGGGGGGGCGTACAATGAGCAGTTCTTC.